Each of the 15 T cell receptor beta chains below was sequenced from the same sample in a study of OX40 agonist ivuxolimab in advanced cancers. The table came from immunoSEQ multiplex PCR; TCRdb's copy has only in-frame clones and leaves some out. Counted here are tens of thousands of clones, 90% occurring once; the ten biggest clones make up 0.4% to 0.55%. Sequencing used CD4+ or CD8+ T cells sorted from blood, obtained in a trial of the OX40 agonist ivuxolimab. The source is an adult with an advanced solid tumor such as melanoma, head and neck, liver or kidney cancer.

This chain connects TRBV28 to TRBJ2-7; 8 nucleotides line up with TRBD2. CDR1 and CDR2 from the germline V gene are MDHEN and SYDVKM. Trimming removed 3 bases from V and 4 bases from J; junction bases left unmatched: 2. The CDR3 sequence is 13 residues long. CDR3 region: CASSFSGSYEQYF. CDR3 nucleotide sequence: TGTGCCAGCAGTTTCAGCGGGAGTTACGAGCAGTACTTC.

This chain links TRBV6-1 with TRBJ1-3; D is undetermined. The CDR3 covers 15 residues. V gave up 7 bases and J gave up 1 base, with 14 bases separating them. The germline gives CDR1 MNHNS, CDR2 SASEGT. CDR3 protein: CASTRTVLSGNTIYF. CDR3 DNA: TGTGCCAGCACCCGAACAGTTCTATCTGGAAACACCATATATTTT.

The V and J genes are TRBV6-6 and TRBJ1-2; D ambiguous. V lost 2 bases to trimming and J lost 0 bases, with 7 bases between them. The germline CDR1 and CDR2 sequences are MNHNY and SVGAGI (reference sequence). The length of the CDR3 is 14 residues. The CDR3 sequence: CASSYLGTNYGYTF. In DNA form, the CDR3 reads TGTGCCAGCAGTTACCTAGGCACTAACTATGGCTACACCTTC.

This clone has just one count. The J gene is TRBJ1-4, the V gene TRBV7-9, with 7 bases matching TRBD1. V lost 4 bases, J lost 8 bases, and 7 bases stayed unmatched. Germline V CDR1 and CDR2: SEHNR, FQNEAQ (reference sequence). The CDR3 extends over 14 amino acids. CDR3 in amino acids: CASSSDRALEKLFF. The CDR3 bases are TGTGCCAGCAGCTCTGACAGGGCTTTAGAAAAACTGTTTTTT.

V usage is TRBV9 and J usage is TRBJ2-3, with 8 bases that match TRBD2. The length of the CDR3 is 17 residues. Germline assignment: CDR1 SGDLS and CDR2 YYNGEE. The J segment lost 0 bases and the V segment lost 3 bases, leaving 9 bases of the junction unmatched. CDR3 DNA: TGTGCCAGCAGCGCTCTCAGGGTAGCGGGGAGCACAGATACGCAGTATTTT. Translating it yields CASSALRVAGSTDTQYF.

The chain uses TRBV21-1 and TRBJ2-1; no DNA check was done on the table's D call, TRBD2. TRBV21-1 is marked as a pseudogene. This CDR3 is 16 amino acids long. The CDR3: CASSWRKAGGPCEQFF. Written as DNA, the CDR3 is TGTGCCAGCAGCTGGAGGAAAGCGGGAGGGCCATGTGAGCAGTTCTTC.

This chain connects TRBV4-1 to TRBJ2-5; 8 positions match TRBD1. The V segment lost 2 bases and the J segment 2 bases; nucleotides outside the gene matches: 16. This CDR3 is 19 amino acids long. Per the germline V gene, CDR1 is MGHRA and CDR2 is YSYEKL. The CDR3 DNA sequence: TGCGCCAGCAGCCAACGGACAGGGTTTGCCCAAGGCGTTCAAGAGACCCAGTACTTC. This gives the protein CASSQRTGFAQGVQETQYF.

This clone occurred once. The DNA of the CDR3 is TGTGCCAGCTCGGGGACAGGGGGCTTTACTGAAGCTTTCTTT. Amino acids: CASSGTGGFTEAFF. The chain combines TRBV18 with TRBJ1-1; 12 bases match TRBD1. Germline V gene sequence: CDR1 KGHSH, CDR2 LQKENI. The CDR3 extends over 14 amino acids. The V gene end was trimmed by 6 bases and the J gene end by 5 bases; junction bases not matched to a gene: 4.

CDR3 region: CASSLKGGVSTYEQYF. The CDR3 nucleotides read TGTGCCAGCAGCCTCAAGGGAGGAGTATCGACCTACGAGCAGTACTTC. The chain recombines TRBV7-9 with TRBJ2-7; maybe TRBD2 (6 bases). CDR3 length: 16 residues. The V gene lost 5 bases and the J gene lost 2 bases, with 19 bases spanning the gap. Germline values: CDR1 SEHNR, CDR2 FQNEAQ (reference sequence).

The CDR3 loop is CASSYSKARGNQPQHF. In DNA form, the CDR3 reads TGTGCCAGCAGTTATAGTAAAGCCAGAGGCAATCAGCCCCAGCATTTT. This rearrangement joins TRBV6-9 to TRBJ1-5; no firm D call. The V end lost 2 bases, the J end lost 2 bases, and 13 bases lay between the germline ends. The CDR3 runs 16 residues. Germline assignment: CDR1 MNHGY and CDR2 SVAAGI.

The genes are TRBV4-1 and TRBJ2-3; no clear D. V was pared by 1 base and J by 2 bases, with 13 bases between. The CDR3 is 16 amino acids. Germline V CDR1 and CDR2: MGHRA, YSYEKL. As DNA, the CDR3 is TGCGCCAGCAGCCAAGGGACGGCCTTTTTCACAGATACGCAGTATTTT. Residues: CASSQGTAFFTDTQYF.

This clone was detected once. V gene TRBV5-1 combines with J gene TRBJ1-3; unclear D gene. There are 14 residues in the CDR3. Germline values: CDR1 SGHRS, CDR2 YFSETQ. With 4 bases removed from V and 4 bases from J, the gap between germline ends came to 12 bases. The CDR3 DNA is TGCGCCAGCAGCCCGGAAGTAACAGGAAACACCATATATTTT. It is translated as CASSPEVTGNTIYF.

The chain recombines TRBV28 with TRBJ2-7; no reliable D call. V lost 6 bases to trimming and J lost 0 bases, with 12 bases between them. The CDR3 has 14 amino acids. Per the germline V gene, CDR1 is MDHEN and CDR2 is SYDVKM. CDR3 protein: CASRTDLSSYEQYF. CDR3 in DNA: TGTGCCAGCAGGACTGACTTAAGCTCCTACGAGCAGTACTTC.

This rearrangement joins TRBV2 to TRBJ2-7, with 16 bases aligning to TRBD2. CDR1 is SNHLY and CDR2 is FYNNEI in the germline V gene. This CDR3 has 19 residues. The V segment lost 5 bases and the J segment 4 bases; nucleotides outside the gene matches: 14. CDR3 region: CASSFSNPGLAGGPYEQYF. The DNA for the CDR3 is TGTGCCAGCAGTTTCTCAAACCCGGGACTAGCGGGAGGGCCGTACGAGCAGTACTTC. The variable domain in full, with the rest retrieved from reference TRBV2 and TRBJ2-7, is EPEVTQTPSHQVTQMGQEVILRCVPISNHLYFYWYRQILGQKVEFLVSFYNNEISEKSEIFDDQFSVERPDGSNFTLKIRSTKLEDSAMYFCASSFSNPGLAGGPYEQYFGPGTRLTVT.

In nucleotides, the CDR3 is TGTGCCAGCAGCTTGAGTTTGAGCGGGAGGCTAGGGAACATTCAGTACTTC. Encoded protein: CASSLSLSGRLGNIQYF. This chain links TRBV5-5 with TRBJ2-4; 9 bases agree with TRBD2. The CDR3 totals 17 residues. In germline, CDR1 is SGHKS, CDR2 YYEKEE (reference sequence). The V and J ends lost 1 base and 7 bases, in that order; junction bases with no gene match: 12.